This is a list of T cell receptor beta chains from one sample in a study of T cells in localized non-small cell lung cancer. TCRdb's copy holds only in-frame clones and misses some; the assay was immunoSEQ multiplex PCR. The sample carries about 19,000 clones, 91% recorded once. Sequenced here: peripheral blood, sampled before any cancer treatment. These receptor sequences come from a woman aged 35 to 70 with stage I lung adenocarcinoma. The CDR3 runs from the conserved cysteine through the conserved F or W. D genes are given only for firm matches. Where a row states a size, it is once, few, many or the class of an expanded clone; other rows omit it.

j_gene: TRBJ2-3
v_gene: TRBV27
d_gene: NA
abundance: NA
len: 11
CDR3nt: TGTGCCAGCAGTCGATCAGATACGCAGTATTTT
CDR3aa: CASSRSDTQYF

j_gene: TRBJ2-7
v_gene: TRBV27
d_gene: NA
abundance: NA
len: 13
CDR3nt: TGTGCCAGCAGGAGGGGGGCAACGGGCGAGCAGTACTTC
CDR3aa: CASRRGATGEQYF

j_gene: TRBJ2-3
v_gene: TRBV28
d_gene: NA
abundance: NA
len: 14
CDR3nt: TGTGCCAGCAGTTCCCCTTACGAGGCAGATACGCAGTATTTT
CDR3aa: CASSSPYEADTQYF

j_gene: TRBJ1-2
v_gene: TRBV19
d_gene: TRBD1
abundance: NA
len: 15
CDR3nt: TGTGCCAGTAGTATAGATCCGGGACAGGCCCGGGGCTACACCTTC
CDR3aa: CASSIDPGQARGYTF

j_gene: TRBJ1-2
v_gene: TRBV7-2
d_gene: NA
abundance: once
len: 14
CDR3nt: TGTGCCAGCAGCTTAGAGCCGGGACTCTATGGCTACACCTTC
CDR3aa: CASSLEPGLYGYTF

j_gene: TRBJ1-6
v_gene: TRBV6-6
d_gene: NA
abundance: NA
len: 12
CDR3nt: TGTGCCAGCAGTTACACGGATTCACCCCTCCACTTT
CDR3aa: CASSYTDSPLHF

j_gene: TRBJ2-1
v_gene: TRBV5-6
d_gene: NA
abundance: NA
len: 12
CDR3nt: TGTGCCAGCAGCCTAGGTCCCCAGGGGCAGTTCTTC
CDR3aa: CASSLGPQGQFF

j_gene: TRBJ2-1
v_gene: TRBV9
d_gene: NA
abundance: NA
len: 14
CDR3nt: TGTGCCAGCAGCGTAGCTACGACCAACAATGAGCAGTTCTTC
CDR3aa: CASSVATTNNEQFF

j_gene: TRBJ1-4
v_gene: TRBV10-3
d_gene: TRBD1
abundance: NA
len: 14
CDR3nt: TGTGCCATCAGCCAGGGGGCGCAAAGGGAAAAACTGTTTTTT
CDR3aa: CAISQGAQREKLFF

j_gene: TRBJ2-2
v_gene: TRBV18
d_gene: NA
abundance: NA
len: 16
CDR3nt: TGTGCCAGCTCACCACCAGGAGGCCGAGCGGCCGGGGAGCTGTTTTTT
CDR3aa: CASSPPGGRAAGELFF

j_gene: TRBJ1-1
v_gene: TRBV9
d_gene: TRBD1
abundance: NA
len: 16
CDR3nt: TGCGCCAGCAGCGTAGCAGAAATCGGACAGGAGGCTGAAGCTTTCTTT
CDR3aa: CASSVAEIGQEAEAFF

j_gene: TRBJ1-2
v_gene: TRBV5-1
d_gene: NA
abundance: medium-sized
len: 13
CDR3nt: TGCGCCAGCAGCTCTCCAGAACTCAATGGCTACACCTTC
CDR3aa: CASSSPELNGYTF

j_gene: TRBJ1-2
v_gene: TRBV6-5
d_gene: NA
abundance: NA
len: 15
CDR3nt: TGTGCCAGCAGTTACTTCAGGGAAACTAACTATGGCTACACCTTC
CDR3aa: CASSYFRETNYGYTF

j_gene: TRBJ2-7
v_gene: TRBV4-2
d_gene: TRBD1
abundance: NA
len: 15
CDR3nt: TGTGCCAGCAGCCAAGAAAGGCAGGGGGTATACGAGCAGTACTTC
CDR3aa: CASSQERQGVYEQYF

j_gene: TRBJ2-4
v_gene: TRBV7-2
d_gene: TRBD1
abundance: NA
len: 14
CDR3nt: TGTGCCAGCAGCTCGGGACAGGGGGGAAACATTCAGTACTTC
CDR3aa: CASSSGQGGNIQYF

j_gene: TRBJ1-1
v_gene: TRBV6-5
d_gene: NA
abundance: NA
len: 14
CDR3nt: TGTGCCAGCAGTTACTCGAGGGGGGACACTGAAGCTTTCTTT
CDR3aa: CASSYSRGDTEAFF

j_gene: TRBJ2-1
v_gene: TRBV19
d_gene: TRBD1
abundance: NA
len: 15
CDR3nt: TGTGCCAGTAGTATACGGGACAGGGGATACAATGAGCAGTTCTTC
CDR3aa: CASSIRDRGYNEQFF

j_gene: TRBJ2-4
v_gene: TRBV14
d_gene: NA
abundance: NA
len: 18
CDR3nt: TGTGCCAGCAGCCAAGATATCGGGCGGATGGGGGGCAAAAACATTCAGTACTTC
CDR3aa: CASSQDIGRMGGKNIQYF